This T cell receptor beta chain was retrieved from a study of cytomegalovirus exposure and HLA in healthy donors. Primers included in the PCR were 60 Vbeta and 13 Jbeta primers. TCRdb keeps only in-frame clones here, not all; method: immunoSEQ multiplex PCR. Of over 95,000 clones in the sample, roughly 82% are singletons; the top ten hold 11%. Germline CDR1 and CDR2: LNHDA and SQIVND (reference sequence). The V gene lost 7 bases and the J gene lost 7 bases, with 20 bases spanning the gap. This CDR3 is built from 15 residues. The receptor was derived from a man aged 35-49 years in good health and CMV-seropositive. The chain recombines TRBV19 with TRBJ2-1; no clear D gene. The sequencing sample was made of PBMCs. CDR3 in DNA: TGTGCCAGTAACGTTGAGTTTTCCCAAATTAATGAGCAGTTCTTC. Its translation is CASNVEFSQINEQFF.